This TCR beta chain was documented in a study of monozygotic twins with inflammatory bowel disease. Study-wide findings and caveats: The data gave no support to a single strong IBD-associated signal or clonotype.

With the 5' RACE reads reprocessed, TCRdb shows one record per CDR3 protein and no DNA. The sample includes under 350,000 distinct CDR3 sequences. Concerning this clonotype itself: Antigen unknown.

This CDR3 is 12 amino acids long. The germline gives CDR1 SQVTM, CDR2 ANQGSEA. The V call is TRBV29-1, the J call TRBJ1-5; as DNA is missing, the TRBD1 call by TCRdb cannot be tested. Sequenced: blood. The sequence was obtained from a human donor with ulcerative colitis or Crohn's disease, or a healthy co-twin of an affected twin (not recorded which). The CDR3 sequence is CSAGQKDQPQHF. Variable domain in full (rest from reference TRBV29-1 and TRBJ1-5): SAVISQKPSRDICQRGTSLTIQCQVDSQVTMMFWYRQQPGQSLTLIATANQGSEATYESGFVIDKFPISRPNLTFSTLTVSNMSPEDSSIYLCSAGQKDQPQHFGDGTRLSIL.